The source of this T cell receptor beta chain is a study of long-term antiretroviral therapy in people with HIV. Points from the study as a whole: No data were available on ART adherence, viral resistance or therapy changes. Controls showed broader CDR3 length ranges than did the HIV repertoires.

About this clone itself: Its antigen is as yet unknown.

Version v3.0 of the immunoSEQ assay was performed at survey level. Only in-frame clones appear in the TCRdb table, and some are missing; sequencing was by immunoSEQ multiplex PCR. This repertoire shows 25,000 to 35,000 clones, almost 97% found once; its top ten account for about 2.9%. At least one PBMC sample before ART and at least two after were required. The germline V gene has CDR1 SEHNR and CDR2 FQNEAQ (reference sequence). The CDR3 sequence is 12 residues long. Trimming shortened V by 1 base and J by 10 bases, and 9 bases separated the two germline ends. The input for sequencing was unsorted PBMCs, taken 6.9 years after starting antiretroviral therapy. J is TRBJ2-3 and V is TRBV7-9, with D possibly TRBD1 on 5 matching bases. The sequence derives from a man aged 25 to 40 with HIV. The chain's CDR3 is CASSLGAGPQYF. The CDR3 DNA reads TGTGCCAGCAGCTTAGGGGCAGGGCCGCAGTATTTT.